This paragraph reports one T cell receptor (beta chain). Its specificity is not known. Germline CDR1 reads SGHRS; CDR2 reads YFSETQ. This CDR3 comprises 13 residues. Trimming took off 4 bases at V and 3 bases at J, with 10 bases between the two ends. This sample was included in a study of T cell clonotyping in hematopoietic cell transplantation. Overall study results and limits: At the given depth, recipient repertoires were over 95% de novo clonotypes. Without cell sorting, CD4 versus CD8 contributions remain unresolved. Broader posttransplant TCR repertoire diversity was predicted by graft donor and pretransplant recipient Inverse Simpson Index values. Pathologically expanded recipient clonotypes increased progressively from day 30 to day 180 as diversity fell.

Libraries were prepared by immunoSEQ multiplex PCR; TCRdb keeps only in-frame clonotypes and omits some of them. The sample lists more than 65,000 clones, about 93% occurring once. The chain carries TRBV5-1 and TRBJ1-2; D may be TRBD1 (5 bases). The source of this sequence is a man aged 45 to 65 in good health. Some clones in this sample may be carry-over from other donors' samples. Material: peripheral blood mononuclear cells. CDR3 sequence: CASSEQGDYGYTF. DNA for the CDR3: TGCGCCAGCAGCGAGCAGGGTGACTATGGCTACACCTTC.